Detailed here is one T cell receptor (beta chain). The data are from a study of blood T cell repertoires in COVID-19. The wider study: The United States, Italy and Spain provided the acute and convalescent COVID-19 samples. Sources were T cells, B-cell-depleted T cells, or PBMCs; the material itself was cDNA or gDNA.

The CDR3 runs 15 residues. Germline V gene lookup returns CDR1 SGHRS and CDR2 YFSETQ. V was trimmed by 4 bases and J by 2 bases, leaving 14 bases between them. The authors' processing: Estimated nucleated cell counts came from reference gene primer amplification. Sequenced by immunoSEQ multiplex PCR; TCRdb stores in-frame clones only, minus some. Clonal size and the V and J genes are those of that table, whereas D and trimming came from the DNA. The sample has some 140,000 clones, about four fifths seen once. Those who participated ranged in age from roughly 18 to 90 years and resided in about two dozen US areas.

The sequence was obtained from a man aged 40-50 years with acute COVID-19. The chain carries TRBV5-1 and TRBJ2-3; possible D gene TRBD2, 5 bases. The sample consisted of PBMCs or T cells enriched from blood (not recorded which). CDR3 sequence (DNA): TGCGCCAGCAGCCCCGGGAATCTCAACACAGATACGCAGTATTTT. The encoded protein is CASSPGNLNTDTQYF.